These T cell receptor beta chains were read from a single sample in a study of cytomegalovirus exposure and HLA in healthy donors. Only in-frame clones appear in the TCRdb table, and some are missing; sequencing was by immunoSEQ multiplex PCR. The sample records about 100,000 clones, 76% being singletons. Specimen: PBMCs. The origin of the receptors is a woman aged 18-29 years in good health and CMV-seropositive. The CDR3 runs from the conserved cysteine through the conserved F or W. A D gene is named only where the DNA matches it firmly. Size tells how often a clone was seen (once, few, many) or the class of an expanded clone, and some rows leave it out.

CDR3aa: CASSESTSGNWNEQFF
CDR3nt: TGTGCCAGCAGTGAATCTACTAGCGGGAATTGGAATGAGCAGTTCTTC
abundance: .
v_gene: TRBV25-1
d_gene: TRBD2
j_gene: TRBJ2-1

CDR3aa: CASSESLAVYNEQFF
CDR3nt: TGTGCCAGCAGTGAATCTCTAGCGGTTTACAATGAGCAGTTCTTC
abundance: .
v_gene: TRBV6-1
d_gene: TRBD2
j_gene: TRBJ2-1

CDR3aa: CASSSSLGQGKGYTF
CDR3nt: TGTGCCAGCAGCTCGTCTCTCGGACAGGGCAAGGGCTACACCTTC
abundance: .
v_gene: TRBV7-8
d_gene: TRBD1
j_gene: TRBJ1-2

CDR3aa: CSFPGLASHEQFF
CDR3nt: TGCAGCTTTCCGGGACTAGCTTCCCATGAGCAGTTCTTC
abundance: .
v_gene: TRBV29-1
d_gene: TRBD2
j_gene: TRBJ2-1

CDR3aa: CASSFTPTGNSPLHF
CDR3nt: TGTGCCAGCAGCTTTACCCCGACAGGGAATTCACCCCTCCACTTT
abundance: .
v_gene: TRBV5-8
d_gene: TRBD1
j_gene: TRBJ1-6

CDR3aa: CAWRTRQGSAYEQYF
CDR3nt: TGTGCCTGGAGGACTAGACAGGGCTCGGCCTACGAGCAGTACTTC
abundance: .
v_gene: TRBV30
d_gene: .
j_gene: TRBJ2-7

CDR3aa: CASSPAVTETQYF
CDR3nt: TGCGCCAGCAGCCCGGCGGTTACCGAGACCCAGTACTTC
abundance: .
v_gene: TRBV4-1
d_gene: .
j_gene: TRBJ2-5

CDR3aa: CASSYGSGNEQFF
CDR3nt: TGTGCCAGCAGCTATGGTAGCGGCAATGAGCAGTTCTTC
abundance: .
v_gene: TRBV7-6
d_gene: .
j_gene: TRBJ2-1

CDR3aa: CASSSTGTGGGYTF
CDR3nt: TGTGCCAGCAGCTCCACTGGGACAGGGGGCGGCTACACCTTC
abundance: .
v_gene: TRBV7-8
d_gene: TRBD1
j_gene: TRBJ1-2

CDR3aa: CASSPSSALTHNEQFF
CDR3nt: TGTGCCAGCAGCCCTAGTTCGGCCCTGACCCACAATGAGCAGTTCTTC
abundance: .
v_gene: TRBV27
d_gene: .
j_gene: TRBJ2-1

CDR3aa: CATSRVEGLGPDTQYF
CDR3nt: TGTGCCACCAGCAGAGTGGAGGGACTGGGCCCAGATACGCAGTATTTT
abundance: .
v_gene: TRBV15
d_gene: .
j_gene: TRBJ2-3

CDR3aa: CASSLAGDVGEQFF
CDR3nt: TGTGCCAGCAGTCTAGCGGGAGACGTCGGTGAGCAGTTCTTC
abundance: .
v_gene: TRBV6-1
d_gene: TRBD2
j_gene: TRBJ2-1

CDR3aa: CASSRQGFGNTIYF
CDR3nt: TGTGCCAGCTCACGACAGGGATTCGGAAACACCATATATTTT
abundance: .
v_gene: TRBV18
d_gene: TRBD1
j_gene: TRBJ1-3

CDR3aa: CASVVGSSYEQYF
CDR3nt: TGTGCCAGCGTAGTCGGGAGCTCCTACGAGCAGTACTTC
abundance: .
v_gene: TRBV28
d_gene: .
j_gene: TRBJ2-7

CDR3aa: CNRGSGRAPYNEQFF
CDR3nt: TGTAACCGGGGGAGCGGGAGGGCCCCCTACAATGAGCAGTTCTTC
abundance: .
v_gene: TRBV6-8
d_gene: TRBD2
j_gene: TRBJ2-1

CDR3aa: CASTPGFTNYGYTF
CDR3nt: TGTGCCAGCACCCCAGGATTTACTAACTATGGCTACACCTTC
abundance: few
v_gene: TRBV6-1
d_gene: .
j_gene: TRBJ1-2

CDR3aa: CASSHQAGGLSYEQYF
CDR3nt: TGCGCCAGCAGCCACCAAGCGGGAGGCCTCTCCTACGAGCAGTACTTC
abundance: .
v_gene: TRBV4-1
d_gene: TRBD2
j_gene: TRBJ2-7

CDR3aa: CAFREGVGNQETQYF
CDR3nt: TGTGCCTTTCGCGAGGGGGTGGGTAACCAAGAGACCCAGTACTTC
abundance: .
v_gene: TRBV30
d_gene: .
j_gene: TRBJ2-5

CDR3aa: CSHPRYRNSPLHF
CDR3nt: TGTTCGCACCCGCGGTATAGGAATTCACCCCTCCACTTT
abundance: .
v_gene: TRBV29-1
d_gene: .
j_gene: TRBJ1-6

CDR3aa: CASSESGGQEAFF
CDR3nt: TGCGCCAGCAGTGAGTCTGGAGGGCAGGAAGCTTTCTTT
abundance: .
v_gene: TRBV10-2
d_gene: .
j_gene: TRBJ1-1

CDR3aa: CASSSGASYEQYF
CDR3nt: TGTGCCAGCAGTAGCGGGGCCTCCTACGAGCAGTACTTC
abundance: few
v_gene: TRBV6-5
d_gene: TRBD2
j_gene: TRBJ2-7

CDR3aa: CASSQDAGASGSKGNEQFF
CDR3nt: TGTGCCAGCAGCCAAGATGCGGGGGCTAGCGGGAGCAAAGGGAATGAGCAGTTCTTC
abundance: .
v_gene: TRBV4-2
d_gene: TRBD2
j_gene: TRBJ2-1

CDR3aa: CASSSGLAGETQYF
CDR3nt: TGCGCCAGCAGCTCGGGACTAGCGGGAGAGACCCAGTACTTC
abundance: once
v_gene: TRBV5-1
d_gene: TRBD2
j_gene: TRBJ2-5

CDR3aa: CASSQGLAGGRSSYNEQFF
CDR3nt: TGTGCCAGCAGCCAGGGACTAGCGGGGGGGCGGAGCTCCTACAATGAGCAGTTCTTC
abundance: .
v_gene: TRBV7-9
d_gene: TRBD2
j_gene: TRBJ2-1

CDR3aa: CASSVSSDTQYF
CDR3nt: TGTGCCAGCAGTGTTAGTTCAGATACGCAGTATTTT
abundance: .
v_gene: TRBV28
d_gene: .
j_gene: TRBJ2-3

CDR3aa: CASSQVNLAGETQYF
CDR3nt: TGCGCCAGCAGCCAAGTTAACCTAGCGGGAGAGACCCAGTACTTC
abundance: .
v_gene: TRBV4-1
d_gene: TRBD2
j_gene: TRBJ2-5

CDR3aa: CASSYVSGNEKLFF
CDR3nt: TGTGCCAGCAGTTACGTTTCCGGTAATGAAAAACTGTTTTTT
abundance: once
v_gene: TRBV6-5
d_gene: .
j_gene: TRBJ1-4

CDR3aa: CASSLGGQYTGELFF
CDR3nt: TGTGCCAGCAGCTTAGGAGGACAGTACACCGGGGAGCTGTTTTTT
abundance: .
v_gene: TRBV11-3
d_gene: .
j_gene: TRBJ2-2

CDR3aa: CASSFRRESSYNEQFF
CDR3nt: TGTGCCAGCAGCTTTCGGCGGGAGAGCTCCTACAATGAGCAGTTCTTC
abundance: few
v_gene: TRBV7-8
d_gene: TRBD2
j_gene: TRBJ2-1

CDR3aa: CASSFGRGNTGELFF
CDR3nt: TGTGCCAGCAGCTTCGGCAGGGGCAACACCGGGGAGCTGTTTTTT
abundance: few
v_gene: TRBV5-4
d_gene: .
j_gene: TRBJ2-2

CDR3aa: CASSQDNSHEQYF
CDR3nt: TGCGCCAGCAGCCAAGATAACAGCCACGAGCAGTACTTC
abundance: .
v_gene: TRBV4-1
d_gene: .
j_gene: TRBJ2-7

CDR3aa: CASSFDRVGTSGEGREQFF
CDR3nt: TGTGCCAGCAGCTTCGACAGGGTCGGGACTAGCGGGGAGGGCCGAGAGCAGTTCTTC
abundance: .
v_gene: TRBV7-9
d_gene: TRBD2
j_gene: TRBJ2-1

CDR3aa: CASSSYPTGNYTF
CDR3nt: TGTGCCAGCAGCTCCTACCCGACAGGGAACTACACCTTC
abundance: .
v_gene: TRBV7-3
d_gene: TRBD1
j_gene: TRBJ1-2

CDR3aa: CASRPGQSNYGYTF
CDR3nt: TGTGCCAGCAGGCCGGGACAGAGTAACTATGGCTACACCTTC
abundance: once
v_gene: TRBV2
d_gene: TRBD1
j_gene: TRBJ1-2

CDR3aa: CASNRTGGREKLFF
CDR3nt: TGTGCCAGCAATCGGACAGGGGGCAGGGAAAAACTGTTTTTT
abundance: .
v_gene: TRBV25-1
d_gene: TRBD1
j_gene: TRBJ1-4

CDR3aa: CASNGQMAYEQYF
CDR3nt: TGCGCCAGCAACGGACAGATGGCCTACGAGCAGTACTTC
abundance: once
v_gene: TRBV23-1
d_gene: .
j_gene: TRBJ2-7

CDR3aa: CASSLKGGESYEQYF
CDR3nt: TGTGCCAGCAGTTTAAAGGGGGGGGAATCCTACGAGCAGTACTTC
abundance: .
v_gene: TRBV27
d_gene: .
j_gene: TRBJ2-7

CDR3aa: CAWSVTGDYGYTF
CDR3nt: TGTGCCTGGAGTGTTACAGGGGACTATGGCTACACCTTC
abundance: .
v_gene: TRBV30
d_gene: TRBD1
j_gene: TRBJ1-2

CDR3aa: CASSGGQQETQYF
CDR3nt: TGTGCCAGCAGCGGTGGACAGCAAGAGACCCAGTACTTC
abundance: .
v_gene: TRBV5-6
d_gene: .
j_gene: TRBJ2-5

CDR3aa: CATSRGGSGRAGEQYF
CDR3nt: TGTGCCACCAGCAGAGGGGGTAGCGGGAGGGCCGGAGAGCAGTACTTC
abundance: .
v_gene: TRBV15
d_gene: TRBD2
j_gene: TRBJ2-7

CDR3aa: CAWSVLGGEAFF
CDR3nt: TGTGCCTGGAGTGTATTAGGAGGTGAAGCTTTCTTT
abundance: .
v_gene: TRBV30
d_gene: .
j_gene: TRBJ1-1

CDR3aa: CARTAPSSYNEQFF
CDR3nt: TGTGCCAGGACAGCCCCTAGCTCCTACAATGAGCAGTTCTTC
abundance: .
v_gene: TRBV2
d_gene: .
j_gene: TRBJ2-1

CDR3aa: CASSPGNTEAFF
CDR3nt: TGTGCCAGCAGCCCGGGGAACACTGAAGCTTTCTTT
abundance: .
v_gene: TRBV6-5
d_gene: .
j_gene: TRBJ1-1

CDR3aa: CASSFLGAPNEKLFF
CDR3nt: TGTGCCAGCAGCTTTTTGGGGGCCCCTAATGAAAAACTGTTTTTT
abundance: once
v_gene: TRBV7-8
d_gene: .
j_gene: TRBJ1-4

CDR3aa: CASSLGLAGYEQYF
CDR3nt: TGTGCCAGCAGCTTGGGACTAGCGGGATACGAGCAGTACTTC
abundance: .
v_gene: TRBV28
d_gene: TRBD2
j_gene: TRBJ2-7

CDR3aa: CASSSTGGLRDTQYF
CDR3nt: TGTGCCAGCAGTTCCACAGGGGGCCTGAGGGATACGCAGTATTTT
abundance: .
v_gene: TRBV28
d_gene: TRBD1
j_gene: TRBJ2-3

CDR3aa: CASSPQLAAYNEQFF
CDR3nt: TGTGCCAGCAGCCCCCAGCTAGCGGCCTACAATGAGCAGTTCTTC
abundance: few
v_gene: TRBV7-8
d_gene: TRBD2
j_gene: TRBJ2-1

CDR3aa: CASRGGTGIRLEAFF
CDR3nt: TGTGCCAGTAGAGGGGGGACAGGCATCAGACTCGAAGCTTTCTTT
abundance: .
v_gene: TRBV19
d_gene: TRBD1
j_gene: TRBJ1-1